This is a list of T cell receptor beta chains from one sample in a study of Graves' ophthalmopathy and Graves' hyperthyroidism. TCRdb reanalysed the multiplex PCR reads using MiXCR and keeps one entry per CDR3 protein. The repertoire includes some 390,000 distinct CDR3 sequences, roughly 18% of them detected once, and roughly 1.5% sits in the top ten. Sequences were obtained from peripheral blood. The receptors stem from a woman between 18 and 29 years old with Graves' ophthalmopathy. Both conserved end residues are part of each CDR3. D genes are given only for firm matches. Clone size appears in some rows only: once, few, many, or a class for an expanded clone.

V,D,size,J,DNA,CDR3
TRBV6-2/TRBV6-3,TRBD2,few,TRBJ2-7,TGTGCCAGCAGAGACCCGGGACTAGCGGGAGTCGAGCAGTACTTC,CASRDPGLAGVEQYF
TRBV12-3/TRBV12-4,NA,many,TRBJ1-1,TGTGCCAGCAGTCCCGGGACACCTGGGGGATTTGGGAACACTGAAGCTTTCTTT,CASSPGTPGGFGNTEAFF
TRBV7-8,TRBD1,NA,TRBJ1-1,TGTGCCAGCAGCTACTGGGACAGCCAGAACACTGAAGCTTTCTTT,CASSYWDSQNTEAFF
TRBV7-2,NA,many,TRBJ2-5,TGTGCCAGCAGCAAGCAGGGTGGACAAGAGACCCAGTACTTC,CASSKQGGQETQYF
TRBV15,TRBD1,many,TRBJ1-5,TGTGCCACCAGCAGGAACAGGGGACATCAGCCCCAGCATTTT,CATSRNRGHQPQHF
TRBV27,NA,NA,TRBJ2-5,TGTGCCAGCAGTCTGAACAGGGGGGGGAAGACCCAGTACTTC,CASSLNRGGKTQYF
TRBV24-1,TRBD1,many,TRBJ2-2,TGTGCCACCAGTGATCCTACAGGGGCCACCGGGGAGCTGTTTTTT,CATSDPTGATGELFF
TRBV15,NA,many,TRBJ2-3,TGTGCCACCAGCAAGACAGGACTGACAGATACGCAGTATTTT,CATSKTGLTDTQYF
TRBV6-5,NA,many,TRBJ2-7,TGTGCCAGCAGTTACTCGATATCTGGCGAGCAGTACTTC,CASSYSISGEQYF
TRBV7-2,TRBD1,NA,TRBJ2-3,TGTGCCAGCAGCCGGACAGGGGTGTCAGATACGCAGTATTTT,CASSRTGVSDTQYF
TRBV5-1,NA,many,TRBJ2-7,TGCGCCAGCAGCTCCGGGACCACAGTGACCTACGAGCAGTACTTC,CASSSGTTVTYEQYF
TRBV11-2,NA,many,TRBJ2-4,TGTGCCAGCAGCTTTGGGGAAAACATTCAGTACTTC,CASSFGENIQYF
TRBV20-1,TRBD1,many,TRBJ1-3,TGCAGTGCTAGACCTACAGGGGCCCGAAACACCATATATTTT,CSARPTGARNTIYF
TRBV28,NA,many,TRBJ1-6,TGTGCCAGCAGTACTTGGAGCCTCTATAATTCACCCCTCCACTTT,CASSTWSLYNSPLHF
TRBV6-1,NA,many,TRBJ1-1,TGTGCCAGCAGTCCCCATCGGACAGTGAACACTGAAGCTTTCTTT,CASSPHRTVNTEAFF
TRBV28,TRBD2,many,TRBJ2-5,TGTGCCAGCAATTTCTCTCGGGGAGGGGCAGAGACCCAGTACTTC,CASNFSRGGAETQYF
TRBV6-5,TRBD2,many,TRBJ2-2,TGTGCCAGCACCGGGACTACCACCGGGGAGCTGTTTTTT,CASTGTTTGELFF
TRBV19,NA,many,TRBJ1-5,TGTGCCAGTAGGGAATGGGGGGACTATAGCAATCAGCCCCAGCATTTT,CASREWGDYSNQPQHF
TRBV19,NA,many,TRBJ2-4,TGTGCCAGTAGTCCTGGCCACCTAGCCAAAAACATTCAGTACTTC,CASSPGHLAKNIQYF
TRBV12-3/TRBV12-4,NA,many,TRBJ2-3,TGTGCCAGCAGTTTGGGGGTTCCTAGCACAGATACGCAGTATTTT,CASSLGVPSTDTQYF
TRBV13,NA,NA,TRBJ1-1,TGTGCCAGCAGCTCCGGCCCGACAGAAAACACTGAAGCTTTCTTT,CASSSGPTENTEAFF
TRBV5-1,NA,many,TRBJ2-5,TGTGCCAGCAGCTTAGTAGGGGTTCAAGAGACCCAGTACTTC,CASSLVGVQETQYF
TRBV20-1,NA,NA,TRBJ2-5,TGCAGTGCTAGAGTTGCGGGTGCCGCGGCGACCCAGTACTTC,CSARVAGAAATQYF
TRBV18,NA,NA,TRBJ2-5,TGTGCCAGCTCACCACAAGAGCGGAGGGAGACCCAGTACTTC,CASSPQERRETQYF
TRBV29-1,TRBD1,many,TRBJ2-5,TGCAGCGCCGGGACAGGGAAAGAGACCCAGTACTTC,CSAGTGKETQYF
TRBV7-2,TRBD2,many,TRBJ2-7,TGTGCCAGCAGCTTAGGGCTCAGGACTAGTGGGCGATTC,CASSLGLRTSGRF
TRBV18,NA,few,TRBJ2-2,TGTGCCAGCTCACCAAGGTCAGGGAGAAACACCGGGGAGCTGTTTTTT,CASSPRSGRNTGELFF
TRBV20-1,NA,many,TRBJ2-7,TGCAGTGCTAGGTCCCCCCCTGAGCAGTACTTC,CSARSPPEQYF
TRBV4-3,NA,many,TRBJ1-1,TGCGCCAGCAGCCAAGATCGTGGGAGCAATGAAGCTTTCTTT,CASSQDRGSNEAFF
TRBV5-5,NA,NA,TRBJ1-5,TGTGCCAGCAGTGGGGCGGACGGACCCAATCAGCCCCAGCATTTT,CASSGADGPNQPQHF
TRBV11-1,TRBD1,many,TRBJ2-2,TGTGCCAGCAGCGTAGGACAGGGCGGGGAGCTGTTTTTT,CASSVGQGGELFF
TRBV6-2/TRBV6-3,NA,NA,TRBJ1-2,TGTGCCAGCCGAACACTGGACTCACCGTTCTATGGCTACACCTTC,CASRTLDSPFYGYTF
TRBV10-1,TRBD2,many,TRBJ2-7,TGCGCCAGCAGTGAGTCGGGCGGGAGGAACTACGAGCAGTACTTC,CASSESGGRNYEQYF
TRBV11-2,TRBD1,many,TRBJ1-4,TGTGCCAGCAGCCCGAGGACAGGTCGGTACGGAAAACTGTTTTTT,CASSPRTGRYGKLFF
TRBV6-5,TRBD1,many,TRBJ1-3,TGTGCCAGCAGTTCAAGAAACAGGGGGACTCTGAGCTCTGGAAACACCATATATTTT,CASSSRNRGTLSSGNTIYF
TRBV29-1,NA,many,TRBJ2-7,TGCAGCGTTGGAGGAGGGGACCGCTACGAGCAGTACTTC,CSVGGGDRYEQYF
TRBV7-2,NA,many,TRBJ2-7,TGTGCCAGCAGCTCAGGCGGTTCCCGAACTCTACGAGAGCAGTACTTC,CASSSGGSRTLREQYF
TRBV4-1,TRBD2,many,TRBJ2-7,TGCGCCAGCAAGGGCGAGACTAGCGGTACCTACGAGCAGTACTTC,CASKGETSGTYEQYF
TRBV18,NA,many,TRBJ2-7,TGTGCCAGCTCACGGGGCAGGGTAAACGCCTACGAGCAGTACTTC,CASSRGRVNAYEQYF
TRBV24-1,TRBD2,many,TRBJ2-7,TGTGCCACCAGTGATTGGGGGGGAGAGGAGCAGTACTTC,CATSDWGGEEQYF
TRBV6-2/TRBV6-3,NA,many,TRBJ2-7,TGTGCCAGCAGTAACTTCTACGAGCAGTACTTC,CASSNFYEQYF
TRBV29-1,NA,many,TRBJ1-3,TGCAGCGTGGCTGGGTTGCAGGGGATCAGTGGAAACACCATATATTTT,CSVAGLQGISGNTIYF
TRBV6-4,TRBD1,many,TRBJ1-5,TGTGCCAGCAGAAAACCGGGACAGGGGGTGCCGTCCCGTGATCAGCCCCAGCATTTT,CASRKPGQGVPSRDQPQHF
TRBV6-2/TRBV6-3,TRBD2,many,TRBJ2-5,TGTGCCAGCAGTTACGGGGCTGCGGGAGGCCCTAGGGAGACCCAGTACTTC,CASSYGAAGGPRETQYF
TRBV27,TRBD1,many,TRBJ2-2,TGTGCCAGCAGTTTAACGGGACAGGGGGCCGGGGAGCTGTTTTTT,CASSLTGQGAGELFF
TRBV6-2/TRBV6-3,TRBD1,many,TRBJ2-7,TGTGCCAGCAGATCTGGGACAGGGGGATACGAGCAGTACTTC,CASRSGTGGYEQYF
TRBV5-1,TRBD1,many,TRBJ1-1,TGCGCCAGCAGCCTTGGACAGGGAGTAAAGGACACTGAAGCTTTCTTT,CASSLGQGVKDTEAFF
TRBV2,NA,many,TRBJ2-7,TGTGCCAGCACCAAGGTGACCTACGAGCAGTACTTC,CASTKVTYEQYF
TRBV19,NA,many,TRBJ2-2,TGTGCCAGTAGTACGGGACACTCGAACACCGGGGAGCTGTTTTTT,CASSTGHSNTGELFF
TRBV6-2/TRBV6-3,NA,many,TRBJ1-1,TGTGCCAGCATCCCCCCGAGGGGGTCGAAAGGGGAAGCTTTCTTT,CASIPPRGSKGEAFF
TRBV5-1,NA,many,TRBJ2-5,TGCGCCAGCAGCTTGCACGAGATGGAGACCCAGTACTTC,CASSLHEMETQYF
TRBV12-3/TRBV12-4,NA,many,TRBJ1-1,TGTGCCAGCAGGTTCGATTACCCCAGCACTGAAGCTTTCTTT,CASRFDYPSTEAFF